Sequencing of this T cell receptor beta chain was carried out in a study of T cell responses to AZD1222 COVID-19 vaccine. This CDR3 contains 15 residues. CDR1 SGDLS and CDR2 YYNGEE come from the germline V gene. The germline V and J ends were trimmed by 0 bases and 3 bases, with 12 bases remaining between them. Data came from immunoSEQ multiplex PCR; TCRdb stores just in-frame clones and leaves some out. Among 70,000 to 95,000 clones, roughly nine tenths were seen once, and the ten largest hold approximately 5.2%. The table lists this clone with a few counts. The V and J genes are TRBV9 and TRBJ1-2; D is undetermined. The receptor was derived from an adult who received the AZD1222 COVID-19 vaccine. This specimen consisted of peripheral blood, obtained 28 days after the second AZD1222 dose. CDR3 nucleotides: TGTGCCAGCAGCGTAGACCCGGACGGAGACTATGGCTACACCTTC. Translating gives CASSVDPDGDYGYTF.